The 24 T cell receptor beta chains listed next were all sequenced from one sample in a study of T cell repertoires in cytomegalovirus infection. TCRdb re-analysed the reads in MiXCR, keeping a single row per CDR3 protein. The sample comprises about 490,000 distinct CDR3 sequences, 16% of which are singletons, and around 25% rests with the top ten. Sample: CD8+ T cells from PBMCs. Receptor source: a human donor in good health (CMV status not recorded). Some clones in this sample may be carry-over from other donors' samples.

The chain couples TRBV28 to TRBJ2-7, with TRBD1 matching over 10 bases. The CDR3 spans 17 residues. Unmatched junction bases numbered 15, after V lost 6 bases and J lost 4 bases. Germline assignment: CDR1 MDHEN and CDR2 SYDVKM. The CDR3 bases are TGTGCCAGCAGCTCCCAACCTTACCGGACAGGGGGATACGAGCAGTACTTC. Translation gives CASSSQPYRTGGYEQYF.

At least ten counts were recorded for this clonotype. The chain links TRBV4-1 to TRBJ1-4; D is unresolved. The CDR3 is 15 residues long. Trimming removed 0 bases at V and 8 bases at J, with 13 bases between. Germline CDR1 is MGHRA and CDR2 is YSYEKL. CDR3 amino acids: CASSQEWPGGEKLFF. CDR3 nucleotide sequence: TGCGCCAGCAGCCAAGAATGGCCCGGCGGCGAAAAACTGTTTTTT.

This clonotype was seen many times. This CDR3 is CASRNPRGGANEKLFF. CDR3 DNA: TGTGCCAGCAGGAATCCCCGAGGGGGGGCTAATGAAAAACTGTTTTTT. The chain couples TRBV12-3 or TRBV12-4 to TRBJ1-4; D possibly corresponds to TRBD1 (6 bases). Trimming stripped 6 bases from V and 3 bases from J, with 17 bases between. This CDR3 is built from 16 residues.

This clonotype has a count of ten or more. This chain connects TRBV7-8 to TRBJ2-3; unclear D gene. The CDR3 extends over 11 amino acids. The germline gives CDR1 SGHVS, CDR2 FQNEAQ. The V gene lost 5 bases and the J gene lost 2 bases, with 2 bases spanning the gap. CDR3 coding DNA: TGTGCCAGCAGCATCACAGATACGCAGTATTTT. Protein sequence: CASSITDTQYF.

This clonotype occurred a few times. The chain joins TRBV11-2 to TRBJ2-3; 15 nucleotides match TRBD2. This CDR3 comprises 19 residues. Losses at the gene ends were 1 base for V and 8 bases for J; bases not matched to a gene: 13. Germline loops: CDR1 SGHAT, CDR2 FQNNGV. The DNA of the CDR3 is TGTGCCAGCAGCTTAGGGGGACTAGCGGGGGGCGGGAACCCGGGTACGCAGTATTTT. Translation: CASSLGGLAGGGNPGTQYF.

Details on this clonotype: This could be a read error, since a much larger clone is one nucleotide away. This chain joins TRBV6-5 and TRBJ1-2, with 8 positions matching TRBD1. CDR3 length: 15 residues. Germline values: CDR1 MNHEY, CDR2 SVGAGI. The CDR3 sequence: CARSYALQGAYGYTF. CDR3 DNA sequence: TGTGCCAGAAGTTACGCCTTGCAGGGGGCTTATGGCTACACCTTC.

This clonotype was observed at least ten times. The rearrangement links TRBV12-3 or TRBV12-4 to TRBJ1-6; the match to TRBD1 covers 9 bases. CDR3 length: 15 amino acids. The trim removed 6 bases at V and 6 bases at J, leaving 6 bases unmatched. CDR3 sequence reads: CASRTQGAPNSPLHF. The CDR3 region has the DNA TGTGCCAGCAGGACACAGGGGGCTCCTAATTCACCCCTCCACTTT.

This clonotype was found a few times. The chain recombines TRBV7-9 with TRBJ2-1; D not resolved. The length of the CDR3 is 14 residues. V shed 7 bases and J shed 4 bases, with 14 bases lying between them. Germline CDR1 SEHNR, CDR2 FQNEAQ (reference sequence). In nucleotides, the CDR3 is TGTGCCAGCACCCCAAAGGAGCTTTACAATGAGCAGTTCTTC. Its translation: CASTPKELYNEQFF.

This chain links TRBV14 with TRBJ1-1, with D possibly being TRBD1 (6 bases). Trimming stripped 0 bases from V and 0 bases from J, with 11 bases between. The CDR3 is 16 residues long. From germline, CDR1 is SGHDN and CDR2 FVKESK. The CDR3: CASSQDRGAMNTEAFF. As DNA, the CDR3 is TGTGCCAGCAGCCAAGACAGGGGCGCCATGAACACTGAAGCTTTCTTT. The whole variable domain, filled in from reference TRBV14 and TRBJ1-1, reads EAGVTQFPSHSVIEKGQTVTLRCDPISGHDNLYWYRRVMGKEIKFLLHFVKESKQDESGMPNNRFLAERTGGTYSTLKVQPAELEDSGVYFCASSQDRGAMNTEAFFGQGTRLTVV.

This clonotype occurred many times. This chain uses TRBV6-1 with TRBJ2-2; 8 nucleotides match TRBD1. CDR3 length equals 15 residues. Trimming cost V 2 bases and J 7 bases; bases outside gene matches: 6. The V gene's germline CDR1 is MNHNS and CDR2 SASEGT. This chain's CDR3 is CASSEWDRLVGELFF. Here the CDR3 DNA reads TGTGCCAGCAGTGAATGGGACAGGCTGGTCGGGGAGCTGTTTTTT.

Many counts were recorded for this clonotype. CDR3 DNA sequence: TGTGCCAGCAGCGGAAGACAGGGGGAAAAAACTGAAGCTTTCTTT. Its translation is CASSGRQGEKTEAFF. The J gene is TRBJ1-1, the V gene TRBV7-9; 9 bases align to TRBD1. Looked up from germline, CDR1 is SEHNR and CDR2 is FQNEAQ (reference sequence). There are 15 residues in the CDR3. Trimming removed 5 bases from V and 5 bases from J; junction bases left unmatched: 9.

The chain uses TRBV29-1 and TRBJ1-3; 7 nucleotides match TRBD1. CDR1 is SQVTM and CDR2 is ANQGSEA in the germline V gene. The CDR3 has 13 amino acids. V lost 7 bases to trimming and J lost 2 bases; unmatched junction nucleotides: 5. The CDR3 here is CSAQGEPGNTIYF. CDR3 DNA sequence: TGCAGCGCCCAGGGGGAGCCTGGAAACACCATATATTTT.

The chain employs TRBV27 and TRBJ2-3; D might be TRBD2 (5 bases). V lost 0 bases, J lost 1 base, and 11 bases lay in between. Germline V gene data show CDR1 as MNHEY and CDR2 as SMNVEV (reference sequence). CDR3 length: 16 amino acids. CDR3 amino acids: CASSLSFSVGTDTQYF. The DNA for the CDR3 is TGTGCCAGCAGTTTATCGTTTAGCGTAGGCACAGATACGCAGTATTTT.

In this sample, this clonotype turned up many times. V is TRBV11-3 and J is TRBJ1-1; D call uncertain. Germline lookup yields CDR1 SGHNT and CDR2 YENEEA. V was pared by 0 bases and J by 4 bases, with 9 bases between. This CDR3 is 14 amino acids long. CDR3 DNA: TGTGCCAGCAGCTTAGAAGGGCCCAGCACTGAAGCTTTCTTT. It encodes CASSLEGPSTEAFF.

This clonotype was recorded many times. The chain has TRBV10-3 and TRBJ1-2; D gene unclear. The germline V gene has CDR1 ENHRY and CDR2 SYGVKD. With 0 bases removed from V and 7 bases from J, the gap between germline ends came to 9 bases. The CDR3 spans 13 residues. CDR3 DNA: TGTGCCATCAGTGAGTCAGGACGAAGTGGCTACACCTTC. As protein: CAISESGRSGYTF.

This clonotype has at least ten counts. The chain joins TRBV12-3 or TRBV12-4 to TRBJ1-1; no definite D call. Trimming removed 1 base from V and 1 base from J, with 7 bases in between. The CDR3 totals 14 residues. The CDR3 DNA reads TGTGCCAGCAGTTTAGGGAGCCCGAACACTGAAGCTTTCTTT. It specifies CASSLGSPNTEAFF.

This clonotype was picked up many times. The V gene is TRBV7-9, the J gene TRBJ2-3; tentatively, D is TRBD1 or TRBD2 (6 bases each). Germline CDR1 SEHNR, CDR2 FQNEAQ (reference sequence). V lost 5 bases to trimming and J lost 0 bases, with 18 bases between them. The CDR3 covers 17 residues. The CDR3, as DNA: TGTGCCAGCAGCCCTAAGGGGGGAACTTCTAGCACAGATACGCAGTATTTT. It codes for CASSPKGGTSSTDTQYF.

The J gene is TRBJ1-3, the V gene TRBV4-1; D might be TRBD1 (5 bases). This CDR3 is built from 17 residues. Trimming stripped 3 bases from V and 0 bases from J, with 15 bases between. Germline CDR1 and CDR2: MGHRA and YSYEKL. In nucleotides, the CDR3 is TGCGCCAGCAGCCATCTAGTGGCAGGGCTCTCTGGAAACACCATATATTTT. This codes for CASSHLVAGLSGNTIYF.

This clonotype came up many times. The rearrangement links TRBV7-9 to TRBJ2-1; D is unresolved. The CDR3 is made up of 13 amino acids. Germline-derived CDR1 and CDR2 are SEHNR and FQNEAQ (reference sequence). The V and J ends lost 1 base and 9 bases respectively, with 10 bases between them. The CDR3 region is CASSLVRAGEQFF. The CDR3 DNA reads TGTGCCAGCAGCTTAGTAAGGGCAGGTGAGCAGTTCTTC.

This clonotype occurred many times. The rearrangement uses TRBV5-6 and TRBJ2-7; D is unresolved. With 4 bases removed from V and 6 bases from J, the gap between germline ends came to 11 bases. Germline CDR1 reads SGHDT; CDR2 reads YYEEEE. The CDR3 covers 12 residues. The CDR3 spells CASSQLMGEQYF. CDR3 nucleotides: TGTGCCAGCAGCCAATTGATGGGCGAGCAGTACTTC.

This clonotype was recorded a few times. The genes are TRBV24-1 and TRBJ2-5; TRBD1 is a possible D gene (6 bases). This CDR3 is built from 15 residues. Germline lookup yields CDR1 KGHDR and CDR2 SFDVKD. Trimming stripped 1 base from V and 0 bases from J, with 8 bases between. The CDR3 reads CATSDLEGDQETQYF. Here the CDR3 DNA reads TGTGCCACCAGTGATTTAGAGGGGGACCAAGAGACCCAGTACTTC.

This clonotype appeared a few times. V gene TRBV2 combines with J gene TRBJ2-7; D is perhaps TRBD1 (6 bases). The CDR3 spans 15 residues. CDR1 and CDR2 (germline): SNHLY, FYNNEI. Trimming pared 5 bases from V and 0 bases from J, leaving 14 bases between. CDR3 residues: CASSLTGHISYEQYF. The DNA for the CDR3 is TGTGCCAGCAGTCTTACGGGACACATCTCCTACGAGCAGTACTTC.

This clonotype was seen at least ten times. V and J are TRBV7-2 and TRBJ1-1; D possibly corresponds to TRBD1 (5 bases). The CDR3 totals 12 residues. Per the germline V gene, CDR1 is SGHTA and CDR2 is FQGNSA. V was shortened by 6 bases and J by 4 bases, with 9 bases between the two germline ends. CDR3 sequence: CASRSGFTEAFF. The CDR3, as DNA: TGTGCCAGCAGATCAGGGTTCACTGAAGCTTTCTTT.

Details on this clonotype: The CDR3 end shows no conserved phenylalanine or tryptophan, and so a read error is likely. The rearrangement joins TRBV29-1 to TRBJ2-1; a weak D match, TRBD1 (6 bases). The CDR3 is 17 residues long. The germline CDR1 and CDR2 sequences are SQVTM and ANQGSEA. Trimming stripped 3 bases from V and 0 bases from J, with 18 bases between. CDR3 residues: CSVEGSGHAVSYNEQFL. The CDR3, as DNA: TGCAGCGTTGAGGGGTCGGGACATGCAGTCTCCTACAATGAGCAGTTCTTA.